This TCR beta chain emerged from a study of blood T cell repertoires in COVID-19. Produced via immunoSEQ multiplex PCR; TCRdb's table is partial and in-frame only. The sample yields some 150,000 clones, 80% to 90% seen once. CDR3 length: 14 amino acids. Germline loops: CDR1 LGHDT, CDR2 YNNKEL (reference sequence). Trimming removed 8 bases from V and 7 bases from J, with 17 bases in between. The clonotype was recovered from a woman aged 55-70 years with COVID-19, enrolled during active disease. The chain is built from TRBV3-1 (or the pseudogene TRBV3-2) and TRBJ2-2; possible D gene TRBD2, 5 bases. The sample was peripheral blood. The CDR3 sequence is CASSRGLAHGELFF. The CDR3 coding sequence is TGTGCCAGCTCCCGTGGTCTAGCCCACGGGGAGCTGTTTTTT.